The rows below give T cell receptor beta chains drawn from one sample of a study of T cell repertoires in cytomegalovirus infection. Their antigens remain unidentified. TCRdb used MiXCR to reprocess the reads, holding one entry per CDR3 protein. Counted here are more than 250,000 distinct CDR3 sequences, 20% to 25% occurring once; the ten biggest clones make up approximately 12%. The starting material was cultured PBMCs, obtained from culture after CMV antigen stimulation. The receptors stem from a human donor in good health (CMV status not recorded). Some clones in this sample may be carry-over from other donors' samples. Both conserved end residues are part of each CDR3. The D gene is left open where the match is weak. Clone size, where shown, is once, few, many, or a class for clones that have expanded.

clone_size	v_call	j_call	d_call	cdr3_nt	cdr3_aa
.	TRBV7-2	TRBJ2-3	TRBD2	TGTGCCAGCAGCTTACGAGGCGCGGGAGAAGGGAATACGCAGTATTTT	CASSLRGAGEGNTQYF
.	TRBV5-1	TRBJ2-3	TRBD1	TGCGCCAGCAGCTTGTGGGGGCAGGGGGACACAGATACGCAGTATTTT	CASSLWGQGDTDTQYF
few	TRBV6-4	TRBJ2-7	.	TGTGCCAGCAGTCAACAGATACGAGACGACTACGAGCAGTACTTC	CASSQQIRDDYEQYF
.	TRBV5-1	TRBJ2-1	.	TGCGCCAGCAGCTTGTTGGTCGGTTTTGAGCAGTTCTTC	CASSLLVGFEQFF
.	TRBV6-2/TRBV6-3	TRBJ2-2	TRBD1	TGTGCCAGCAGACGGGGACAGACCGGGGAGCTGTTTTTT	CASRRGQTGELFF
.	TRBV6-2/TRBV6-3	TRBJ2-1	TRBD2	TGTGCCAGCAGGGAGGGACTAGCGAGTGACAATGAGCAGTTCTTC	CASREGLASDNEQFF
.	TRBV29-1	TRBJ2-7	.	TGCAGCGTTGCTACTTCTGTCTACGAGCAGTACTTC	CSVATSVYEQYF
once	TRBV19	TRBJ2-1	.	TGTGCCAGTAGTATTGGTTTTCGCGGGATCAGGGGTGAGCAGTTCTTC	CASSIGFRGIRGEQFF
.	TRBV6-8	TRBJ2-2	.	TGTGCCAGCAGTGGGGACCTCCGGGGGGAGCTGTTTTTT	CASSGDLRGELFF
.	TRBV3-1	TRBJ2-7	.	TGTGCCAGCAGCCAAGATGTCGGGCACAGTACCTCCTACGAGCAGTACTTC	CASSQDVGHSTSYEQYF
few	TRBV20-1	TRBJ2-3	TRBD2	TGCAGTGCTATCCTAGCGGGAGCCCGCCCCACAGATACGCAGTATTTT	CSAILAGARPTDTQYF
.	TRBV7-6	TRBJ2-1	.	TGTGCCAGCAGCTTACGGCTGGATGAGCAGTTCTTC	CASSLRLDEQFF
.	TRBV28	TRBJ2-3	.	TGTGCCAGCAGTTTACGTTGGGCGGATACGCAGTATTTT	CASSLRWADTQYF
few	TRBV6-6	TRBJ1-4	.	TGTGCCAGCAGTTACTTAGGATCTACCAATGAAAAACTGTTTTTT	CASSYLGSTNEKLFF
.	TRBV7-2	TRBJ1-1	.	TGTGCCAGCAGCTTAGCAGCCCCTGCGGGGGGGTTCATGAACACTGAAGCTTTCTTT	CASSLAAPAGGFMNTEAFF
few	TRBV5-6	TRBJ2-5	TRBD1	TGTGCCAGCAGCATCGGACAGGGCCAAGAGACCCAGTACTTC	CASSIGQGQETQYF
.	TRBV4-1	TRBJ1-2	TRBD1	TGCGCCAGCAGCCAACCGGGACAGGGAGACTATGGCTACACCTTC	CASSQPGQGDYGYTF
.	TRBV24-1	TRBJ2-7	.	TGTGCCATCGGACAGGAGGGGACCTACGAGCAGTACTTC	CAIGQEGTYEQYF
few	TRBV7-2	TRBJ2-3	TRBD2	TGTGCCAGCAGCTCAGAGACTAGCGGGAGGTGGAGCACAGATACGCAGTATTTT	CASSSETSGRWSTDTQYF
.	TRBV19	TRBJ1-1	.	TGTGCCAGTAGTATTCGGGGGATAGGCACTGAAGCTTTCTTT	CASSIRGIGTEAFF
few	TRBV6-2/TRBV6-3	TRBJ2-1	.	TGTGCCAGCAGCCGACAGGAATACAATGAGCAGTTCTTC	CASSRQEYNEQFF
.	TRBV12-3/TRBV12-4	TRBJ2-5	TRBD2	TGTGCCAGCAGTCCCTTTGGGCGGGAGGGCCAGGAGACCCAGTACTTC	CASSPFGREGQETQYF
.	TRBV19	TRBJ1-1	.	TGTGCCAGTAGTATTAGGGGAAACACTGAAGCTTTCTTT	CASSIRGNTEAFF
.	TRBV5-5	TRBJ2-3	TRBD1	TGTGCCAGCAGCTTGGTACAGGGGGCCCGCACGCAGTATTTT	CASSLVQGARTQYF
many	TRBV7-2	TRBJ2-1	TRBD1	TGTGCCAGCAGCTTAGAGTGGGACAGGGGAAGAAATGAGCAGTTCTTC	CASSLEWDRGRNEQFF
.	TRBV7-4	TRBJ2-2	.	TGTGCCAGCGGGTCGACCGGGGAGCTGTTTTTT	CASGSTGELFF
.	TRBV7-9	TRBJ1-1	.	TGTGCCAGCAGCAACCGGAACACTGAAGCTTTCTTT	CASSNRNTEAFF
many	TRBV7-2	TRBJ2-6	.	TGTGCCAGCAGCTTTCGACCTGCGGGATTGGCTGGGGCCAACGTCCTGACTTTC	CASSFRPAGLAGANVLTF
.	TRBV11-2	TRBJ2-5	TRBD2	TGTGCCAGCAGCTTAGATGGTGGGGCTAGCGGGAGAATGGGGCAAGAGACCCAGTACTTC	CASSLDGGASGRMGQETQYF
.	TRBV30	TRBJ2-1	TRBD1	TGTGCCTGGAGTCGCGCAGCACTATGGACAGGGGTCCGCAATGAGCAGTTCTTC	CAWSRAALWTGVRNEQFF
many	TRBV7-2	TRBJ2-1	.	TGTGCCAGCAGCTTAGGCCTAGCAATCTACAATGAGCAGTTCTTC	CASSLGLAIYNEQFF
few	TRBV20-1	TRBJ2-5	TRBD1	TGCAGTGCTACCCCAGTAGGGACAGGGGGCGTAAAGACCCAGTACTTC	CSATPVGTGGVKTQYF
few	TRBV7-6	TRBJ1-1	TRBD1	TGTGCCAGCAGCCCTACCGGGACAGGGAGCGCTGAAGCTTTCTTT	CASSPTGTGSAEAFF
few	TRBV7-8	TRBJ2-1	.	TGTGCCGCCGGAGGTGGATTCAGCTCCTACAATGAGCAGTTCTTC	CAAGGGFSSYNEQFF
.	TRBV14	TRBJ2-1	TRBD2	TGTGCCAGCAGCCCCCCCCCGGGACTAGCAACCCGTAAGGGCTCCTACAATGAGCAGTTCTTC	CASSPPPGLATRKGSYNEQFF
.	TRBV12-3/TRBV12-4	TRBJ2-7	TRBD2	TGTGCCAGCAGACCATGGACTAGCGGGAGCTCCTACGAGCAGTACTTC	CASRPWTSGSSYEQYF
few	TRBV30	TRBJ2-5	TRBD1	TGTGCCTGGAGTCCAGGACAGGGGGCACAAGAGACCCAGTACTTC	CAWSPGQGAQETQYF
few	TRBV6-6	TRBJ2-3	TRBD1	TGTGCCAGCAGTTTTGGACAGGGGGCATTAGATACGCAGTATTTT	CASSFGQGALDTQYF
.	TRBV10-3	TRBJ2-7	.	TGTGCCATCGGCCCGGGCTGGTCCGAGCAGTACTTC	CAIGPGWSEQYF
.	TRBV28	TRBJ2-7	.	TGTGCCAGCACCCCCTGGGGGTCCCCCTACGAGCAGTACTTC	CASTPWGSPYEQYF
.	TRBV7-2	TRBJ2-7	.	TGTGCCAGCAGCTACCAATACGAGCAGTACTTC	CASSYQYEQYF
many	TRBV7-2	TRBJ2-1	TRBD2	TGTGCCAGCAGCCGACGACTAGCGGGAGGCCCCTACAATGAGCAGTTCTTC	CASSRRLAGGPYNEQFF
.	TRBV19	TRBJ2-2	.	TGTGCCAGTAGTATTACGGGGACCCACACCGGGGAGCTGTTTTTT	CASSITGTHTGELFF
.	TRBV19	TRBJ2-1	.	TGTGCCAGTAGTATCCCCGGCTATGAGCAGTTCTTC	CASSIPGYEQFF